Detailed here is one T cell receptor beta chain. Only in-frame clones appear in the TCRdb table, and some are missing; sequencing was by immunoSEQ multiplex PCR. Of some 98,000 clones in the sample, almost 96% are singletons; the top ten hold less than 0.25%. The data derive from a study of technical replicates of blood from several donors. The V end was cut by 1 base, the J end by 8 bases, with 8 bases between. The CDR3 has 12 residues. Per the germline V gene, CDR1 is SQVTM and CDR2 is ANQGSEA. Sequencing input: T cells isolated from PBMCs. The receptor's source is a human donor in good health. The chain links TRBV29-1 to TRBJ1-4; D is undetermined. CDR3 sequence reads: CSVEVSREKLFF. CDR3 DNA: TGCAGCGTTGAAGTATCCAGGGAAAAACTGTTTTTT.